This T cell receptor beta chain was identified during a study of CD8+ T cells in alopecia areata. Whole-study context: Treated patients were given oral tofacitinib, which was dosed at 5 to 10 mg twice daily. Study conclusions and caveats: The study found TCR sharing across patients less clear than in mice, possibly for HLA reasons.

Peripheral blood, together with lesional scalp punch biopsies, was collected from alopecia areata patients. Deletions cut 6 bases from V and 0 bases from J, with 2 bases between. The CDR3 totals 11 residues. In germline, CDR1 is SNHLY, CDR2 FYNNEI. Following RNA extraction, reverse transcription yielded cDNA that acted as the sequencing template. Some clones are missing from TCRdb's copy, which holds only in-frame ones; the method was immunoSEQ multiplex PCR. The data hold 220,000 or so clones, with 50% to 60% observed a single time. A note on this clone: Its antigen is not identified.

The specimen was CD4+ T cells sorted from blood, collected at week 0. The chain recombines TRBV2 with TRBJ2-5; D uncertain. The source of this sequence is a human donor with alopecia areata. CDR3 DNA sequence: TGTGCCAGCAGATACCAAGAGACCCAGTACTTC. Translating it yields CASRYQETQYF.